The present T cell receptor beta chain was sequenced within a study of circulating CD8 cells and anti-PD-1 response in melanoma. Study-level findings and limits: At M1, fewer than 8% of TRB clonotypes appeared in multiple subsets. Previously treated and treatment-naive patients were pooled together. Tumor reactivity was tested by peptide assays on expanded sorted subsets.

The CDR3 runs to 16 residues. Germline values: CDR1 LGHNT, CDR2 FRNRAP. The QIAseq Immune Repertoire TCR panel built the libraries from roughly 15 ng of total RNA. MiXCR, run by TCRdb on the reads, gives a single entry per CDR3 protein. The top ten hold roughly 6% of the sample, which has fewer than 1,300 distinct CDR3 sequences, approximately 9.8% seen once. This clonotype was seen only a few times. Its antigen is undetermined. At one end the junction does not follow the germline gene, possibly because of a read error. Sorting of live CD3+CD8+TCRalphabeta+ cells by PD-1 and/or TIGIT gave four subsets.

The gene calls are TRBV12-5 and TRBJ2-2; TRBD1 might be the D (6 bases). The specimen was CD8+ T cells from PBMCs, collected at baseline or after one month of anti-PD-1 therapy (not recorded which). The TCR was taken from a human donor with melanoma. The CDR3 DNA reads as TGTGCTGGTGGTCTTTCCGGGACACTGAACACCGGGGAGCTGTTTTTT. It codes for CAGGLSGTLNTGELFF. The full variable domain, rest sourced from reference TRBV12-5 and TRBJ2-2, is DARVTQTPRHKVTEMGQEVTMRCQPILGHNTVFWYRQTMMQGLELLAYFRNRAPLDDSGMPKDRFSAEMPDATLATLKIQPSEPRDSAVYFCAGGLSGTLNTGELFFGEGSRLTVL.